This T cell receptor (beta chain) stems from a study of blood T cell repertoires in COVID-19. On the study more broadly: PBMCs, B-cell-depleted T cells, or T cells were the source of the cDNA or gDNA that made up the material.

Germline CDR1 and CDR2: LNHDA and SQIVND (reference sequence). Trimming stripped 5 bases from V and 7 bases from J, with 12 bases between. The CDR3 spans 13 residues. This clone was observed a few times. The authors' processing: Using reference gene primer amplification, nucleated cell counts were estimated. The data were produced by immunoSEQ multiplex PCR, yet TCRdb's version contains in-frame clones alone and is incomplete. Clone size and V and J calls were adopted from that table, with D and trimming inferred from the DNA. The table lists approximately 110,000 clones, about 85% of them singletons.

J is TRBJ1-5 and V is TRBV19; TRBD1 might be the D (6 bases). The receptor's source is a man in his forties or fifties with acute or convalescent COVID-19. What was sequenced was peripheral blood. CDR3 sequence: CASSRQAGQPQHF. CDR3 coding DNA: TGTGCCAGTAGTCGACAGGCTGGGCAGCCCCAGCATTTT. The full variable domain, with the rest looked up from reference TRBV19 and TRBJ1-5, is DGGITQSPKYLFRKEGQNVTLSCEQNLNHDAMYWYRQDPGQGLRLIYYSQIVNDFQKGDIAEGYSVSREKKESFPLTVTSAQKNPTAFYLCASSRQAGQPQHFGDGTRLSIL.